This record looks at one TCR beta chain sequence and its context. No antigen is known for it. Base qualities are not provided; no much larger clone lies one nucleotide away. This specimen belongs to a study of PD-L1 blockade in urothelial cancer (dated by TCRdb to between 2016 and 2019). Broadly, across the study: Therapy was started in about 2014 for all patients, and atezolizumab 1,200 mg was administered intravenously every 3 weeks. Pretreatment tumor samples, along with matched peripheral blood collected serially before and after atezolizumab treatment, underwent TCR sequencing. Somatic, immune and clinical correlates of response to PD-L1 blockade with atezolizumab in urothelial cancer were the focus of an exploratory multi-omic analysis. Blood samples yielded a median of roughly 150,000 T cells and more than 80,000 unique TCRs, with median clonality 0.080. Blood samples were analyzed 3 weeks after the start of treatment (second dose) and 6 weeks after the start of treatment. About 85% of the roughly 29 patients were identified as males with urothelial cancer of bladder origin, and a prior smoking history was reported by 18 of 29 patients. Durable clinical benefit was defined as progression-free survival longer than 6 months, and TCR features were also tested against progression-free and overall survival. Pretreatment blood TCR-seq was available for twenty-nine patients, at least one posttreatment blood collection was obtained for some 24 patients, and tumor TCR-seq was available for some 24 patients. Under ten patients achieved durable clinical benefit and fewer than 25 did not. Patients had an ECOG performance status of 0 or 1 and had received between 0 and 3 prior chemotherapy regimens. In the same patients, pretreatment tumors underwent whole exome sequencing and RNA sequencing in addition to TCR sequencing. General findings and caveats noted by the study authors: At 3 weeks after the start of treatment, tumor-associated TCR clones in peripheral blood had expanded more in patients with durable benefit (n ≈ 20, p = 0.022). Because of the small sample size (n of about 29) and the many exploratory analyses performed, the results are intended to be regarded as hypothesis-generating. Improved progression-free and overall survival was found to be associated with pretreatment peripheral blood TCR clonality below the median.

Synthetic TCR analog templates were spiked into each PCR to estimate absolute template abundance from read counts. Using the immunoSEQ assay, TCRbeta CDR3 regions were amplified from genomic DNA with bias-controlled V and J gene primers. Sequencing of rearranged TCRbeta segments was performed at approximately 20X coverage. Concerning the study's data processing: Sequencing errors were corrected by clustering, and CDR3s were annotated against IMGT so that V, D and J genes could be assigned. Out-of-frame and stop-codon sequences were excluded, and only productive TCRbeta rearrangements were used in downstream analyses. Clonality was calculated as one minus the Shannon entropy normalized by the log of the number of unique productive sequences. Clones differing between time points or between blood and tumor were identified by Fisher's exact test with Benjamini-Hochberg correction at adjusted p below 0.01. The table comes from immuneACCESS by way of TCRdb, which keeps in-frame sequences with V and J called. Part of the clones is missing from these tables; in studies checked, under half for an unresolved V gene and the rest for unknown reasons. V and J calls and clone size are as listed in that table; D and trimming were resolved from the DNA. Present in this sample are approximately 30,000 clones, around 85% of which were seen just once. The ten largest make up about 1.9% of the sample.

A cohort of around 29 patients with locally advanced or metastatic urothelial carcinoma, treated at Memorial Sloan Kettering on a trial protocol, was included. Peripheral blood mononuclear cells were collected pretreatment and during treatment, with between 1 and 8 total time points obtained per patient. The Qiagen DNeasy Blood extraction kit was used to purify genomic DNA from total PBMCs and from tumor samples. PBMCs were collected pretreatment and during treatment, and were isolated and stored as previously described. This receptor was obtained from a man aged 45-60 years with urothelial cancer. This sample comprised PBMCs, obtained around atezolizumab (anti-PD-L1) treatment.

The CDR3 protein: CASSIGTATNEKLFF. The bases are TGTGCCAGCAGCATCGGGACAGCAACTAATGAAAAACTGTTTTTT. The sequence is built from TRBV7-9 and TRBJ1-4; the junction holds 7 bases that match TRBD1. CDR1 and CDR2 (SEHNR, FQNEAQ) derive from the germline V gene (reference sequence). The CDR3 measures 15 amino acids from cysteine to phenylalanine. Left in the record is the CDR3 DNA by itself, 45 bases read in frame from the first base. V ends up 5 bases short and J 0 bases short, with an unmatched junction base count of 3. Joined to the reference TRBV7-9 and TRBJ1-4 proteins, this CDR3 gives the full variable domain: DTGVSQNPRHKITKRGQNVTFRCDPISEHNRLYWYRQTLGQGPEFLTYFQNEAQLEKSRLLSDRFSAERPKGSFSTLEIQRTEQGDSAMYLCASSIGTATNEKLFFGSGTQLSVL.